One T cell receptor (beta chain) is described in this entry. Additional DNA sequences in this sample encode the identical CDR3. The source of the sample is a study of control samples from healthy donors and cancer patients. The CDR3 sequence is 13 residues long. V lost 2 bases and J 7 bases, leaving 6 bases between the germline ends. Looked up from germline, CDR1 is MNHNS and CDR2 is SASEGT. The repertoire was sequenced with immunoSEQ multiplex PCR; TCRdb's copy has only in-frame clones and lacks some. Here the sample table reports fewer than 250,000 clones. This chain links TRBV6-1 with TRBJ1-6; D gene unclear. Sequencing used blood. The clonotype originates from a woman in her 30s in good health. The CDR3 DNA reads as TGTGCCAGCAGTGAATTGCCCAATTCACCCCTCCACTTT. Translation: CASSELPNSPLHF.